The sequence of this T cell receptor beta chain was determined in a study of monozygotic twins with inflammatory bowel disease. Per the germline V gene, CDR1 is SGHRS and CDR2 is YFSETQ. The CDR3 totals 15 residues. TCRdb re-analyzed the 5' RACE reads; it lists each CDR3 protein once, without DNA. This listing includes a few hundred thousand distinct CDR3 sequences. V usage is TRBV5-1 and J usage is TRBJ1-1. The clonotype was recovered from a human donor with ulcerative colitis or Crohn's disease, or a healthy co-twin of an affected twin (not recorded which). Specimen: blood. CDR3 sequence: CASSGGGTANTEAFF.